This T cell receptor beta chain was sequenced during a study of shared clonotypes between healthy human individuals. Study in general: Each donor had three CD4 naive, three CD4 memory, two CD8 naive and one CD8 memory plate. Study conclusions and caveats: Rarefaction curves obtained for sorted subsets showed sequencing incomplete despite large depth.

Naive CD8 isolation took CD45RO-negative cells positively selected for CCR7 and excluded terminally differentiated effector memory CD45RA+ cells. Sequencing was performed with immunoSEQ multiplex PCR; in TCRdb, only in-frame clones are kept and a portion is missing. The table lists around 610,000 clones, approximately 96% of them singletons. With regard to this clone: The antigen is not known.

This CDR3 has 13 amino acids. V lost 3 bases and J 3 bases, leaving 9 bases between the germline ends. CDR1 is MNHEY and CDR2 is SMNVEV in the germline V gene (reference sequence). This TCR came from a woman between 25 and 40 years old in good health. The sample was naive CD8+ T cells sorted from blood. The chain uses TRBV27 and TRBJ2-7, with unresolved D. The CDR3, as DNA: TGTGCCAGCAGTTTGAACAGATACTACGAGCAGTACTTC. Protein: CASSLNRYYEQYF.